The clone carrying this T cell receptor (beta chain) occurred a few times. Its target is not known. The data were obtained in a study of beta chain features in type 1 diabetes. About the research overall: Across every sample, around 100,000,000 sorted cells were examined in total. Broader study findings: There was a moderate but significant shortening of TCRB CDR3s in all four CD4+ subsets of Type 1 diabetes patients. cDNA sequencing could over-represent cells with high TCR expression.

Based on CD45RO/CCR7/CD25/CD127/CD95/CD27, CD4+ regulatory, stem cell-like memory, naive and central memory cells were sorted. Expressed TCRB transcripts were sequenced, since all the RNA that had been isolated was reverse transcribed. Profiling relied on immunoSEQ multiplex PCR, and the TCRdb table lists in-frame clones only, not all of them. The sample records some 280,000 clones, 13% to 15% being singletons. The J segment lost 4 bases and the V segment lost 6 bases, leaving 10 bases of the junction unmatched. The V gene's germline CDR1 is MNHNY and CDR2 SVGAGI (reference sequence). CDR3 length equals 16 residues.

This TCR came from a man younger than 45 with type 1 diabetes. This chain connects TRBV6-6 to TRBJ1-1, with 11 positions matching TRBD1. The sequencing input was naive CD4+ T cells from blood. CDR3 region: CASSLDRGRGSTEAFF. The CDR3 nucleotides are TGTGCCAGCAGCCTGGACAGGGGGCGGGGGAGCACTGAAGCTTTCTTT.